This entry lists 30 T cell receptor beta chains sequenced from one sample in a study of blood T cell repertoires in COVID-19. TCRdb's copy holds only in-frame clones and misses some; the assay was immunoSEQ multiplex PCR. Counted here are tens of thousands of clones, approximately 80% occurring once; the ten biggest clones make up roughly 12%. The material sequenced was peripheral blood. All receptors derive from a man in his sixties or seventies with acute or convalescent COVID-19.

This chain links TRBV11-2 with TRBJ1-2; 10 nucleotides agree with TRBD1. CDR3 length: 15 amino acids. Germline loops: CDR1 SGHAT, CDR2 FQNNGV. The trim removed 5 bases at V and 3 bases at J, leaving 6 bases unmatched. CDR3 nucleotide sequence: TGTGCCAGCAGCCCAGACAGGGGGCCCCACTATGGCTACACCTTC. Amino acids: CASSPDRGPHYGYTF. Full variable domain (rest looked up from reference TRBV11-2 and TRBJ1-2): EAGVAQSPRYKIIEKRQSVAFWCNPISGHATLYWYQQILGQGPKLLIQFQNNGVVDDSQLPKDRFSAERLKGVDSTLKIQPAKLEDSAVYLCASSPDRGPHYGYTFGSGTRLTVV.

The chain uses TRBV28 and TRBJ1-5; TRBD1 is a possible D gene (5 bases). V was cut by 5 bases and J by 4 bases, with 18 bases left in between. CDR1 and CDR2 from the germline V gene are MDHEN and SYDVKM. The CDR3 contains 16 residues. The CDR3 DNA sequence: TGTGCCAGCAGTCTCCCCGGGGGATTAGGGAATCAGCCCCAGCATTTT. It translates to CASSLPGGLGNQPQHF. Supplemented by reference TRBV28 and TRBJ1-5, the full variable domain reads DVKVTQSSRYLVKRTGEKVFLECVQDMDHENMFWYRQDPGLGLRLIYFSYDVKMKEKGDIPEGYSVSREKKERFSLILESASTNQTSMYLCASSLPGGLGNQPQHFGDGTRLSIL.

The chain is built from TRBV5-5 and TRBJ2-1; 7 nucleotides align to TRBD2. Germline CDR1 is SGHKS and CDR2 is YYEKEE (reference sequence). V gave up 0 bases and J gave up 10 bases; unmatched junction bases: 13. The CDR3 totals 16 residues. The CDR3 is CASSLGLRGREDEQFF. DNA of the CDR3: TGTGCCAGCAGCTTGGGCCTGCGGGGCCGGGAGGACGAGCAGTTCTTC. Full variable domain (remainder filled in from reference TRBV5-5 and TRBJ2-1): DAGVTQSPTHLIKTRGQQVTLRCSPISGHKSVSWYQQVLGQGPQFIFQYYEKEERGRGNFPDRFSARQFPNYSSELNVNALLLGDSALYLCASSLGLRGREDEQFFGPGTRLTVL.

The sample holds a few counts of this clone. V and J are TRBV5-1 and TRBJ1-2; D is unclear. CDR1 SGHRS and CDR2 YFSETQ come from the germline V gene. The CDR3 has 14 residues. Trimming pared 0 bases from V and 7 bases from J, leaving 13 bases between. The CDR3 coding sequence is TGCGCCAGCAGCTTGGTCCCTGCGAGTGGTGGCTACACCTTC. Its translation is CASSLVPASGGYTF.

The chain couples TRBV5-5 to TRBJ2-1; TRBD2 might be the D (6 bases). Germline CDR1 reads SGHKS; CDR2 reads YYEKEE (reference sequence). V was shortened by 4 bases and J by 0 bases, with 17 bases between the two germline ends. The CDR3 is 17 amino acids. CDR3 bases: TGTGCCAGCAGCCCGACGGGACTTACCGACTCCTACAATGAGCAGTTCTTC. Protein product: CASSPTGLTDSYNEQFF.

The CDR3 loop is CASSLQETQYF. The DNA of the CDR3 is TGTGCCAGCAGCCTACAAGAGACCCAGTACTTC. The rearrangement links TRBV3-1 (or the pseudogene TRBV3-2) to TRBJ2-5, with D hard to call. The V end lost 4 bases, the J end lost 2 bases, and 2 bases lay between the germline ends. Germline CDR1 and CDR2: LGHDT and YNNKEL (reference sequence). The CDR3 contains 11 residues.

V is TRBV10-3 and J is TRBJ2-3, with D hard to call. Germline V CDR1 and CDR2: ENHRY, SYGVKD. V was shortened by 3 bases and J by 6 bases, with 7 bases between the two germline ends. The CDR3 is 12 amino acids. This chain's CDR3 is CAISDGRDTQYF. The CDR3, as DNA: TGTGCCATCAGTGATGGCAGGGATACGCAGTATTTT.

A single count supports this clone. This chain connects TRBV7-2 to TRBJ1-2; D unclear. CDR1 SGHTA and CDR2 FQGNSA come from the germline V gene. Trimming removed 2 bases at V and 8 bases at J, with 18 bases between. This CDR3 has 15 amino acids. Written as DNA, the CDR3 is TGTGCCAGCAGCTTATACTTCCTCCCCCACTGGGGCTACACCTTC. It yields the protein CASSLYFLPHWGYTF.

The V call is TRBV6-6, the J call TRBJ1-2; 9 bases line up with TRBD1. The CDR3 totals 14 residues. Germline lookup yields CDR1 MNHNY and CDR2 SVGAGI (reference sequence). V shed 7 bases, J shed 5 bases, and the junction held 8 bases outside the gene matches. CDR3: CASTRSGQGYGYTF. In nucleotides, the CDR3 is TGTGCCAGCACCAGAAGCGGACAGGGGTATGGCTACACCTTC.

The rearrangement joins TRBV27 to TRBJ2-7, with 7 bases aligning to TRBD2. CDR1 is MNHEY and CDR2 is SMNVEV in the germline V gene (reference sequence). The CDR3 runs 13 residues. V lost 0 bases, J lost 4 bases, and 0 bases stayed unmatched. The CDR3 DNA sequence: TGTGCCAGCAGTTTATCGGGAGGGTACGAGCAGTACTTC. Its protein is CASSLSGGYEQYF.

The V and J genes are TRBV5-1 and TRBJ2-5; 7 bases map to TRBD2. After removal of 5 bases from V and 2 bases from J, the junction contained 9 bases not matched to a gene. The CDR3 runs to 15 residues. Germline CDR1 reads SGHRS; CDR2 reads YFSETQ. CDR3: CASRAPGGGQETQYF. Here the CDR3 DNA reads TGCGCCAGCAGGGCCCCGGGGGGAGGGCAAGAGACCCAGTACTTC. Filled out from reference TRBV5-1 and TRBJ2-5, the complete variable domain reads KAGVTQTPRYLIKTRGQQVTLSCSPISGHRSVSWYQQTPGQGLQFLFEYFSETQRNKGNFPGRFSGRQFSNSRSEMNVSTLELGDSALYLCASRAPGGGQETQYFGPGTRLLVL.

The CDR3 sequence: CASSRGQAGYTF. For the CDR3, the DNA is TGCGCCAGCAGCCGCGGACAGGCCGGCTACACCTTC. The rearrangement joins TRBV4-1 to TRBJ1-2; 7 nucleotides agree with TRBD1. CDR3 length equals 12 residues. V was pared by 4 bases and J by 8 bases, with 4 bases of the junction left unmatched. Germline values: CDR1 MGHRA, CDR2 YSYEKL.

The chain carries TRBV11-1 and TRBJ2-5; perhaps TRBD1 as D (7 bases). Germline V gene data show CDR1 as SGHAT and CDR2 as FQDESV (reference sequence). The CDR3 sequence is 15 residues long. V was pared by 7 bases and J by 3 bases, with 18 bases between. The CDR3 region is CASNQGGEAEETQYF. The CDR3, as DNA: TGTGCCAGCAATCAGGGGGGAGAGGCAGAAGAGACCCAGTACTTC.

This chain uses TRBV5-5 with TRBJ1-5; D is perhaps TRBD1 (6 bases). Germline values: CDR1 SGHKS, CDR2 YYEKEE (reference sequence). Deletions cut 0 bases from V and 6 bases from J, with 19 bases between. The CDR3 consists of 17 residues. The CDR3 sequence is CASSLVPDSGGIQPQHF. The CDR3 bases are TGTGCCAGCAGCTTGGTACCGGACAGCGGTGGGATTCAGCCCCAGCATTTT.

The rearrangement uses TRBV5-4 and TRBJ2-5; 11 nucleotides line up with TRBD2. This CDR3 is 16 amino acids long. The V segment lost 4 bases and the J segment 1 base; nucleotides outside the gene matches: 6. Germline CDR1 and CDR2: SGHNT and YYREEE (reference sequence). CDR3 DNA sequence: TGTGCCAGCAGCGGACGACTAGCGGGGAGCCAAGAGACCCAGTACTTC. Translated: CASSGRLAGSQETQYF.

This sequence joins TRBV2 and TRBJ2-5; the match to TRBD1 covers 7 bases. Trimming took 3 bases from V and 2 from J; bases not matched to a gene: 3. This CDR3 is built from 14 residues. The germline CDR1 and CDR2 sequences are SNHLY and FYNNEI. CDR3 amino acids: CASSETGNQETQYF. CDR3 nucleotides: TGTGCCAGCAGTGAGACAGGGAATCAAGAGACCCAGTACTTC.

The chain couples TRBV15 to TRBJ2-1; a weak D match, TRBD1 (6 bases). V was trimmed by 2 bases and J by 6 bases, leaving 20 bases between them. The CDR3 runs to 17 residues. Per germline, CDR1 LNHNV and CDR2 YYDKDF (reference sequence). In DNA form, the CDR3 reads TGTGCCACCAGCAGATGGGGGCGGGCAGACGACAGCAATGAGCAGTTCTTC. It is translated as CATSRWGRADDSNEQFF. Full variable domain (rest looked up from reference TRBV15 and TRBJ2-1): DAMVIQNPRYQVTQFGKPVTLSCSQTLNHNVMYWYQQKSSQAPKLLFHYYDKDFNNEADTPDNFQSRRPNTSFCFLDIRSPGLGDTAMYLCATSRWGRADDSNEQFFGPGTRLTVL.

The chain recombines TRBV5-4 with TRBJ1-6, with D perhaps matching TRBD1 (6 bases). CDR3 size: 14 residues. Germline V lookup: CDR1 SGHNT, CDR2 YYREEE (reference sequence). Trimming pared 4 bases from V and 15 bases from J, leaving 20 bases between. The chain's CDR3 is CASSAGQLPERLHF. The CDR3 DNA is TGTGCCAGCAGCGCAGGACAGCTGCCAGAGCGCCTCCACTTT.

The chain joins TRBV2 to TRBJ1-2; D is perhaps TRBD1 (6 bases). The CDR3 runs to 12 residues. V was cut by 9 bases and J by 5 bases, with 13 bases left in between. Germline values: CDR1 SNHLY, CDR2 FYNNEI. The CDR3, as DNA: TGTGCCAGTACACCACAGGGATATGGCTACACCTTC. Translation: CASTPQGYGYTF.

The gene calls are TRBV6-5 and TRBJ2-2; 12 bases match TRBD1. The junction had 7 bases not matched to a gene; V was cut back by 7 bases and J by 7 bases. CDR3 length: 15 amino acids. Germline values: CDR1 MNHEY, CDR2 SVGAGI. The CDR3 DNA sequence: TGTGCCAGCATCCCCGGGACAGGGGGCGGCGGGGAGCTGTTTTTT. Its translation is CASIPGTGGGGELFF.

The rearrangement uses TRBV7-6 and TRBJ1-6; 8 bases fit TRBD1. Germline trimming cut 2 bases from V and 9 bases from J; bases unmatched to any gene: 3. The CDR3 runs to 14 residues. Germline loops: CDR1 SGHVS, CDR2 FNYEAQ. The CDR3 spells CASSLSQGASPLHF. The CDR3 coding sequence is TGTGCCAGCAGCTTAAGTCAGGGGGCTTCACCCCTCCACTTT.

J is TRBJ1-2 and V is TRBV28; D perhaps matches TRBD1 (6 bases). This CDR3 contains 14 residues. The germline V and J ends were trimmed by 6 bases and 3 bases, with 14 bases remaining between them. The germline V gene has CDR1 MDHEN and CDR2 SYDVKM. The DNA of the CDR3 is TGTGCCAGCAGAGTTCAGGGGAGATACTATGGCTACACCTTC. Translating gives CASRVQGRYYGYTF.

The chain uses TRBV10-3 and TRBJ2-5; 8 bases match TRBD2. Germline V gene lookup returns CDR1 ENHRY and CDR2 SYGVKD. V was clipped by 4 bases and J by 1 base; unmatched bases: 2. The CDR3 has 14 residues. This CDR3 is CAISGRGGQETQYF. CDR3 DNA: TGTGCCATCAGTGGCCGGGGGGGCCAAGAGACCCAGTACTTC.

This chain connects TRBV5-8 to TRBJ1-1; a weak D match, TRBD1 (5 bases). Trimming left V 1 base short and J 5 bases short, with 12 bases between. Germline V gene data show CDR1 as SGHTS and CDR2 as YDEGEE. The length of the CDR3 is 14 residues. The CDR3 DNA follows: TGTGCCAGCAGCTTGACAGGTGAATGGACTGAAGCTTTCTTT. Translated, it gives CASSLTGEWTEAFF.

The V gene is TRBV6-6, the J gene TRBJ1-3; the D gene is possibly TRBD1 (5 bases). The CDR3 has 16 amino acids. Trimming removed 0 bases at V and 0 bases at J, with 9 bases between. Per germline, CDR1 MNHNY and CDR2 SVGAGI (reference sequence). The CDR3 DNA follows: TGTGCCAGCAGTTACTCCCGACAGAGCTCTGGAAACACCATATATTTT. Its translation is CASSYSRQSSGNTIYF.

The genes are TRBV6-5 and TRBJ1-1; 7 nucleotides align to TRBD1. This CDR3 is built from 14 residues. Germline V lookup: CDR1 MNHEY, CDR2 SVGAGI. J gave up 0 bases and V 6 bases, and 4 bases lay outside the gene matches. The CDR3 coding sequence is TGTGCCAGCAGCCGACAGGGTTTGAACACTGAAGCTTTCTTT. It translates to CASSRQGLNTEAFF.

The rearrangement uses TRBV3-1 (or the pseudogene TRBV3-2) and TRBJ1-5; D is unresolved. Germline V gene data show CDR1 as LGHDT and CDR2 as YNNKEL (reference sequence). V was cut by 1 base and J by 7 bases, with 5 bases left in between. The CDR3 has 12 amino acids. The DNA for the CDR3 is TGTGCCAGCAGCCAAGGTCTCCAGCCCCAGCATTTT. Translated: CASSQGLQPQHF.

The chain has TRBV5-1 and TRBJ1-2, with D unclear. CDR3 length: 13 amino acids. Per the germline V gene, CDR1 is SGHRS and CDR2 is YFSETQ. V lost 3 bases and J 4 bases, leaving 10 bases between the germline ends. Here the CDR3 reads CASSSTPGYGYTF. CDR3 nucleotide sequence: TGCGCCAGCAGCTCTACGCCGGGCTATGGCTACACCTTC.

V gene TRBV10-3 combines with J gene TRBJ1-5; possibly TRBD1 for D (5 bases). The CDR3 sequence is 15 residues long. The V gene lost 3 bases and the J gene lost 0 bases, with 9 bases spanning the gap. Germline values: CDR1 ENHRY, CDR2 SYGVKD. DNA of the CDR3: TGTGCCATCAGTGATACAGGCCTTAGCAATCAGCCCCAGCATTTT. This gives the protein CAISDTGLSNQPQHF.

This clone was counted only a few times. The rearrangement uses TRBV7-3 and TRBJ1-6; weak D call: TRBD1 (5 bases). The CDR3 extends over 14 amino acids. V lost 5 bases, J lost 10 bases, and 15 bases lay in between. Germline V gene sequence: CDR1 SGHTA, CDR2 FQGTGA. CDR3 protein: CASSLGGLGSPLHF. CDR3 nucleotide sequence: TGTGCCAGCAGCCTGGGGGGTTTGGGATCACCCCTCCACTTT.